This TCR beta chain was observed in a study of blood T cell repertoires in COVID-19. The wider study: There were acute and convalescent COVID-19 samples, and they came from the United States, Italy and Spain.

V lost 1 base and J lost 2, with 11 bases in between. The CDR3 contains 16 residues. Germline lookup yields CDR1 MGHRA and CDR2 YSYEKL. Source study methods: From reference gene primer amplification, estimates of nucleated cell counts were derived. Profiled with immunoSEQ multiplex PCR; TCRdb holds only in-frame clones, not every one. The V and J calls and clone size are taken from that table; D and trimming were inferred from the DNA. The table includes 170,000 or so clones, more than 85% detected once. The chain links TRBV4-1 to TRBJ2-2; unclear D gene. What was sequenced was peripheral blood. The clonotype originates from a man between 40 and 49 years old with active or convalescent COVID-19. CDR3 DNA: TGCGCCAGCAGCCAAGGGTTTGGCGGCAACACCGGGGAGCTGTTTTTT. This sequence encodes CASSQGFGGNTGELFF.